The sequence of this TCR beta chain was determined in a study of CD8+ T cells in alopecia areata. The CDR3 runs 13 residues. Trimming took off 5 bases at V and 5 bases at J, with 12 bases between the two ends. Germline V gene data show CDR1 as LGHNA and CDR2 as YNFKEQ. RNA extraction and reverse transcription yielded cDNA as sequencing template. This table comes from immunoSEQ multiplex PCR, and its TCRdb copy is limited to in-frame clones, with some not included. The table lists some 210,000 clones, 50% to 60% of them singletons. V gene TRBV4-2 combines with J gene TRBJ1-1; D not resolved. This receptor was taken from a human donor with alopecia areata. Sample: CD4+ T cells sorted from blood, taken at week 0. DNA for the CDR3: TGTGCCAGCAGCAACGGACGGGAAACTGAAGCTTTCTTT. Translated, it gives CASSNGRETEAFF.